Sequencing of this TCR delta chain was carried out in a study of gammadelta T cells in human blood (dated by TCRdb to 2020 to 2022). This clone appeared a few times. Its antigen is not yet known. Within one base of it there is no much larger clone, and no base qualities were kept. The paper's findings and limits, for the study overall: In the study, polyclonal expansion of innate gamma-delta T cells immediately after birth was reported to appear to be driven by microbial exposure.

The germline V and J ends show losses of 3 bases and 2 bases respectively, and no gene match explains 15 bases of the junction. The CDR3 sequence holds 17 residues, the cysteine and phenylalanine included. Here the CDR3 DNA is all that survives: 51 bases in frame from base 1. CDR1 and CDR2 were assigned from the germline V gene (reference sequence) as TVYSNPD and GDNSRS. Receptor amplification or capture employed RT-PCR. For sequencing, an Illumina MiSeq was employed. The public reads were reprocessed by TCRdb using CATT, and rows of matching DNA were later combined. In all, the sample holds over 500 delta-chain clones, and approximately 14% of those were seen once. The ten biggest clones cover 22% of the sample.

The sequence came from a human donor. The chain is made from TRDV3 and TRDJ1, and 10 bases in between align with TRDD3. Specimen: non-Vgamma9Vdelta2 gamma-delta T cells from adult blood. Read as DNA, the sequence is TGTGCCTTGATCCCCGCCCACTGGGGGATTGGAACCGATAAACTCATCTTT. The resulting protein is CALIPAHWGIGTDKLIF.